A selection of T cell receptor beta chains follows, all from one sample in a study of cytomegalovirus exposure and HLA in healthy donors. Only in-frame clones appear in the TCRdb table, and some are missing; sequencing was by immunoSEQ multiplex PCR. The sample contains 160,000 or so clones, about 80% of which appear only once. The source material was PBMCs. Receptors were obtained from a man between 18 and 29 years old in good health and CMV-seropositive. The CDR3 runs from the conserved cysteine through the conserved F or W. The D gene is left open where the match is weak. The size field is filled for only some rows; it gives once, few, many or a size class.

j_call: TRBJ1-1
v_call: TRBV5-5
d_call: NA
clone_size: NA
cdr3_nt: TGTGCCAGCAGCCGAGGACAGTATTATGAAGCTTTCTTT
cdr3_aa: CASSRGQYYEAFF

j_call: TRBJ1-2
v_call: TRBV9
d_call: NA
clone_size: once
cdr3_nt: TGTGCCAGCAGCGTCCAGGCCGACCTTAACTATGGCTACACCTTC
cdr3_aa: CASSVQADLNYGYTF

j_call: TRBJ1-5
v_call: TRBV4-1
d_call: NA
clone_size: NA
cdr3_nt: TGCGCCAGCAGCCATGACAGTATTCATCAGCCCCAGCATTTT
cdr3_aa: CASSHDSIHQPQHF

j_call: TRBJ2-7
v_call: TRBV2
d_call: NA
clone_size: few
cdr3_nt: TGTGCCAGCATTAAGGAGACAGGGACTTTGGAGCAGTACTTC
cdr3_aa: CASIKETGTLEQYF

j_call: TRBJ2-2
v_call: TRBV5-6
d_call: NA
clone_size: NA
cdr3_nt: TGTGCCAGCAGCTGGGAGTTCACCGGGGAGCTGTTTTTT
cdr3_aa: CASSWEFTGELFF

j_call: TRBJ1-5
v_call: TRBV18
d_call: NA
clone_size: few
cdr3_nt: TGTGCCAGCTCACCCTCGGCCACGGCAGGGAAGAGACAGCCCCAGCATTTT
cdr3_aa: CASSPSATAGKRQPQHF

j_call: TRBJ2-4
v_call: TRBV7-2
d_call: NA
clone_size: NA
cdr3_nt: TGTGCCAGCAGCTTAGATTGGGGAGTTCAGTACTTC
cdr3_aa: CASSLDWGVQYF

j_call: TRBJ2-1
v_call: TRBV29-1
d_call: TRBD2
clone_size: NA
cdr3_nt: TGCAGCGTTGAGTTGGGACTAGCCCATGAGCAGTTCTTC
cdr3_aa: CSVELGLAHEQFF

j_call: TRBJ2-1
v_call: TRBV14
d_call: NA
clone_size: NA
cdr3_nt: TGTGCCAGCAGCCAAGGGAAGGGGCTCTCCTACAATGAGCAGTTCTTC
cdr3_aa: CASSQGKGLSYNEQFF

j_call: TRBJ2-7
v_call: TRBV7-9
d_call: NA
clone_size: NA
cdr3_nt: TGTGCCAGCAGCCTTCACGAGCAGTACTTC
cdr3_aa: CASSLHEQYF

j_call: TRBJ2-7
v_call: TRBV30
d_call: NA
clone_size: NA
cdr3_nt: TGTGCCTGGAGACAGTTGCACGAGCAGTACTTC
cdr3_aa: CAWRQLHEQYF

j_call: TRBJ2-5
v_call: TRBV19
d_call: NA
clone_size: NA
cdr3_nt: TGTGCCAGTAGTATGATGTTGGCGCGACAAAGTCAAGGAGAGACCCAGTACTTC
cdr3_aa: CASSMMLARQSQGETQYF

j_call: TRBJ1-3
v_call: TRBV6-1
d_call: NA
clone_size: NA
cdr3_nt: TGTGCCAGCAGTGAAGCCCCAGGGGAAAGAAACACCATATATTTT
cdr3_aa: CASSEAPGERNTIYF

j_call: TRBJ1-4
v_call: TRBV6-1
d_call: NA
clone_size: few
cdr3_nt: TGTGCCAGCAGTGACCAGGGCATGAAAGAAAAACTGTTTTTT
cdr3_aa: CASSDQGMKEKLFF

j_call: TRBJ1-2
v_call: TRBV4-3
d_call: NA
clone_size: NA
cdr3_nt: TGCGCCAGCAGCCAAGTCACGGCCGGGAACTATGGCTACACCTTC
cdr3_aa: CASSQVTAGNYGYTF

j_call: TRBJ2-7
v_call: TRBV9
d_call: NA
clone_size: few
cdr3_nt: TGTGCCAGCAGCCCCGGTCGGCGGGTCTACGAGCAGTACTTC
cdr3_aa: CASSPGRRVYEQYF

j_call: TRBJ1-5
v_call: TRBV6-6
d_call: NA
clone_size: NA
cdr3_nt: TGTGCCAGCAGTTACGTAACCCCCCGGGAGCAGCCCCAGCATTTT
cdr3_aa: CASSYVTPREQPQHF

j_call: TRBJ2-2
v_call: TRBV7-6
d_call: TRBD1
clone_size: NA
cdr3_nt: TGTGCCAGCAGCTACTTCTCACCGGGACAGGGTCTTTCCGGGGAGCTGTTTTTT
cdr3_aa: CASSYFSPGQGLSGELFF

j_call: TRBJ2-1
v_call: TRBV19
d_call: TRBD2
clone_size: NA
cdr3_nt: TGTGCCAGTAGTATTGGGTCTAGCGGAACCTACAATGAGCAGTTCTTC
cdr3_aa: CASSIGSSGTYNEQFF

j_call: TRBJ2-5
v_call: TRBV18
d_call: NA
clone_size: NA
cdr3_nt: TGTGCCAGCTCACCAGGGGGGGCAGAGACCCAGTACTTC
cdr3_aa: CASSPGGAETQYF

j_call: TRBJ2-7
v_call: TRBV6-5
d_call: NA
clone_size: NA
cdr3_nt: TGTGCCAGCAGTTCTCCAGGACTGGCCTACGAGCAGTACTTC
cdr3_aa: CASSSPGLAYEQYF

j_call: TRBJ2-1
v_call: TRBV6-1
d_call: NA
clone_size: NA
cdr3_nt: TGTGCCAGCAGTGAAGGGCGCTGGAGGACTTCGGCTGGCGGGGAGCAGTTCTTC
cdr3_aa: CASSEGRWRTSAGGEQFF